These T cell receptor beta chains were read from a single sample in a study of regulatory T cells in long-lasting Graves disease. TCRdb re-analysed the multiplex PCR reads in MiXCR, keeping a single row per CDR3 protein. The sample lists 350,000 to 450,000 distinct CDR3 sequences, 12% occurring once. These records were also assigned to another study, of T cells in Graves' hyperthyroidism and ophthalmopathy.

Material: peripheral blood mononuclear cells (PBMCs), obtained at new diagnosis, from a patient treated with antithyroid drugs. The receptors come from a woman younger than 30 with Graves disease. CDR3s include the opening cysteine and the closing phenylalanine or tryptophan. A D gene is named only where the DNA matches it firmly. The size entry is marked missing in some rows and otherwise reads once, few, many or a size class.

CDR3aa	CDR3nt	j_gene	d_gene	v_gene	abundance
CASSFDFKDSEAFF	TGTGCCAGCAGCTTTGACTTCAAGGACAGTGAAGCTTTCTTT	TRBJ1-1	.	TRBV7-2	many
CASSTQQGGNSPLHF	TGTGCCAGCAGTACCCAACAGGGAGGAAATTCACCCCTCCACTTT	TRBJ1-6	.	TRBV2	many
CASYAGATDTQYF	TGTGCCAGCTATGCTGGCGCCACAGATACGCAGTATTTT	TRBJ2-3	.	TRBV6-1	.
CASSPGNLEELFF	TGTGCCAGCAGCCCAGGAAATCTAGAGGAGCTGTTTTTT	TRBJ2-2	.	TRBV6-1	.
CASSLVSQGVNEQFF	TGTGCCAGCAGCTTAGTTTCACAGGGTGTAAATGAGCAGTTCTTC	TRBJ2-1	.	TRBV7-8	many
CASSPIESNYGYTF	TGTGCCAGCAGCCCCATCGAGTCTAACTATGGCTACACCTTC	TRBJ1-2	.	TRBV9	.
CASSVGQGARKLFF	TGTGCCAGCAGCGTGGGACAGGGGGCGCGGAAACTGTTTTTT	TRBJ1-4	TRBD1	TRBV5-6	few
CASSFLGGVTDTQYF	TGTGCCAGCAGTTTTCTTGGGGGCGTCACAGATACGCAGTATTTT	TRBJ2-3	.	TRBV28	many
CASSSTGGVEFF	TGTGCCAGCAGTTCGACAGGGGGCGTTGAGTTCTTC	TRBJ2-1	TRBD1	TRBV12-3/TRBV12-4	many
CASSVAPEDTEAFF	TGTGCCAGCAGCGTCGCCCCGGAAGACACTGAAGCTTTCTTT	TRBJ1-1	.	TRBV9	.
CASSLAGGGGFNEKLFF	TGTGCCAGCAGCTTAGCGGGGGGTGGGGGATTTAATGAAAAACTGTTTTTT	TRBJ1-4	.	TRBV7-2	few
CSATGQGPFHEQFF	TGCAGTGCTACGGGACAGGGGCCATTTCATGAGCAGTTCTTC	TRBJ2-1	TRBD1	TRBV20-1	.
CASSQRSTSRESTDTQYF	TGTGCCAGCAGCCAACGTTCTACTAGCCGTGAGAGCACAGATACGCAGTATTTT	TRBJ2-3	.	TRBV4-2	.
CAWVGGSSYNEQFF	TGTGCCTGGGTGGGGGGGAGCTCCTACAATGAGCAGTTCTTC	TRBJ2-1	TRBD2	TRBV30	many
CSATRGGGRYTDTQYF	TGCAGTGCTACCCGGGGAGGCGGGAGGTACACAGATACGCAGTATTTT	TRBJ2-3	TRBD2	TRBV20-1	.
CASSLVTGLVSEAFF	TGTGCCAGCAGCTTAGTCACAGGGCTCGTTTCTGAAGCTTTCTTT	TRBJ1-1	.	TRBV7-9	many
CSARQGQRDQPQHF	TGCAGTGCTAGACAGGGCCAGAGGGATCAGCCCCAGCATTTT	TRBJ1-5	.	TRBV20-1	many
CATSTPPGGGYNEQFF	TGTGCCACCAGCACCCCCCCAGGGGGAGGCTACAATGAGCAGTTCTTC	TRBJ2-1	.	TRBV15	few
CSARLLARYNEQFF	TGCAGTGCTAGGTTACTAGCGAGATACAATGAGCAGTTCTTC	TRBJ2-1	TRBD2	TRBV20-1	many
CASSHSGTSRDTQYF	TGTGCCAGCTCACACTCCGGGACTAGCCGGGATACGCAGTATTTT	TRBJ2-3	TRBD2	TRBV18	many
CASSNGDSFEQYF	TGTGCCAGTAGCAATGGGGATTCCTTCGAGCAGTACTTC	TRBJ2-7	.	TRBV19	few
CASSRGVAGIYEQFF	TGTGCCAGCAGTAGAGGGGTAGCGGGAATTTATGAGCAGTTCTTC	TRBJ2-1	TRBD2	TRBV6-2/TRBV6-3	many
CASSSLEEGYYGYTF	TGTGCCAGCAGCTCGTTAGAAGAGGGGTACTATGGCTACACCTTC	TRBJ1-2	.	TRBV7-9	many
CASSHLAGTGELFF	TGCGCCAGCAGCCACTTGGCGGGAACCGGGGAGCTGTTTTTT	TRBJ2-2	.	TRBV4-3	.
CASSSRGPNYGYTF	TGTGCCAGCAGTTCCAGGGGACCCAACTATGGCTACACCTTC	TRBJ1-2	.	TRBV27	many
CASSSGLAGGEPDTQYF	TGTGCCAGCAGCTCGGGACTAGCGGGAGGAGAGCCAGATACGCAGTATTTT	TRBJ2-3	TRBD2	TRBV11-2	many
CSVERGSEETQYF	TGCAGTGTCGAGCGGGGGAGTGAGGAGACCCAGTACTTC	TRBJ2-5	TRBD2	TRBV20-1	many
CASSLMRTGNTEAFF	TGTGCCAGCAGCTTAATGAGGACAGGTAACACTGAAGCTTTCTTT	TRBJ1-1	TRBD1	TRBV28	many
CASSTSRDLDHNEQFF	TGTGCCAGCAGTACGAGCCGGGACTTAGATCACAATGAGCAGTTCTTC	TRBJ2-1	.	TRBV13	many
CAGSTQGGYGYTF	TGTGCCGGCAGTACCCAGGGTGGCTATGGCTACACCTTC	TRBJ1-2	.	TRBV27	.
CASGTYRSNEKLFF	TGTGCCAGCGGGACCTACAGGTCTAATGAAAAACTGTTTTTT	TRBJ1-4	.	TRBV7-6	many
CSAEIRAYENYGYTF	TGCAGCGCCGAGATCAGGGCTTATGAAAACTATGGCTACACCTTC	TRBJ1-2	.	TRBV29-1	many
CASRSPTTGANTEAFF	TGCGCCAGCAGGTCCCCAACGACAGGGGCGAACACTGAAGCTTTCTTT	TRBJ1-1	TRBD1	TRBV4-1	.
CSVGSSGRRDEQFF	TGCAGTGTCGGTTCTAGCGGGAGACGGGATGAGCAGTTCTTC	TRBJ2-1	TRBD2	TRBV20-1	.
CASSTWTRSETQYF	TGTGCCAGTAGTACGTGGACTAGGTCGGAGACCCAGTACTTC	TRBJ2-5	TRBD2	TRBV19	many
CASSPRGGLAYGYTF	TGTGCCAGCAGTCCCCGAGGGGGGTTGGCCTATGGCTACACCTTC	TRBJ1-2	.	TRBV6-2/TRBV6-3	few
CASSFLRPLAGKADTQYF	TGTGCCAGCAGCTTCCTACGCCCTTTAGCGGGGAAGGCAGATACGCAGTATTTT	TRBJ2-3	TRBD2	TRBV7-9	many
CASSPRAGVPAKNIQYF	TGTGCCAGCAGTCCCCGGGCAGGCGTCCCAGCCAAAAACATTCAGTACTTC	TRBJ2-4	.	TRBV12-3/TRBV12-4	many
CASSLANEQFF	TGCGCCAGCAGCTTGGCCAATGAGCAGTTCTTC	TRBJ2-1	.	TRBV5-1	many
CASSPQSNYEQYF	TGTGCCAGCAGCCCCCAAAGCAACTACGAGCAGTACTTC	TRBJ2-7	.	TRBV13	few
CASSLVGIQAFF	TGTGCCAGCAGCTTAGTCGGGATCCAAGCTTTCTTT	TRBJ1-1	.	TRBV12-3/TRBV12-4	.
CASSSGQVDGYTF	TGTGCCAGCAGTTCGGGACAGGTCGATGGCTACACCTTC	TRBJ1-2	TRBD1	TRBV28	many
CSVTVVAEAFF	TGCAGCGTTACAGTCGTGGCTGAAGCTTTCTTT	TRBJ1-1	.	TRBV29-1	many
CASSVAAGYNEQFF	TGTGCCAGCAGCGTAGCGGCAGGGTACAATGAGCAGTTCTTC	TRBJ2-1	.	TRBV9	many
CASSPGPGGQDGYTF	TGTGCCAGCTCACCTGGACCCGGGGGGCAAGATGGCTACACCTTC	TRBJ1-2	.	TRBV18	many
CASSEWVGGEGYGYTF	TGTGCCAGCAGTGAATGGGTAGGAGGGGAAGGCTATGGCTACACCTTC	TRBJ1-2	.	TRBV2	many
CSARSRGTGGELFF	TGCAGTGCTAGATCGCGCGGGACCGGCGGGGAGCTGTTTTTT	TRBJ2-2	.	TRBV20-1	.
CASSSRVRPYGYTF	TGTGCCAGCAGCTCCAGGGTCCGTCCCTATGGCTACACCTTC	TRBJ1-2	.	TRBV7-2	few
CSVEGGDYGSGPYNEQFF	TGCAGCGTTGAGGGGGGGGACTATGGTAGTGGCCCCTACAATGAGCAGTTCTTC	TRBJ2-1	TRBD2	TRBV29-1	.
CASSPPRLAGYNEQFF	TGTGCCAGCTCACCACCAAGACTAGCGGGGTACAATGAGCAGTTCTTC	TRBJ2-1	TRBD2	TRBV18	many
CASTPLQWGQGRVNEQFF	TGTGCCAGCACCCCCCTCCAGTGGGGACAGGGCAGGGTCAATGAGCAGTTCTTC	TRBJ2-1	TRBD1	TRBV12-3/TRBV12-4	many
CSARDFDRGPYNEQFF	TGCAGTGCTAGAGATTTCGACAGGGGGCCCTACAATGAGCAGTTCTTC	TRBJ2-1	TRBD1	TRBV20-1	.
CSVEGSIEAFF	TGCAGCGTTGAGGGAAGTATTGAAGCTTTCTTT	TRBJ1-1	.	TRBV29-1	many
CASSIYREIYTGELFF	TGTGCCAGTAGTATATACAGGGAAATTTACACCGGGGAGCTGTTTTTT	TRBJ2-2	.	TRBV19	many
CASSRSGQGNTGELFF	TGTGCCAGCAGCCGATCTGGACAGGGGAACACCGGGGAGCTGTTTTTT	TRBJ2-2	TRBD1	TRBV3-1	.
CASSRKQGLSSYNEQFF	TGTGCCAGCAGCCGAAAACAGGGCTTGAGCTCCTACAATGAGCAGTTCTTC	TRBJ2-1	.	TRBV11-1	many